What follows is one T cell receptor (beta chain) and its context. The antigen remains unidentified. This entry is derived from a study of vaccination and CD4 T cells after COVID-19. Study outcomes and limitations: Researchers report that 304 of 307 vaccine-specific clones in convalescent patients proved spike mono-reactive.

The Oncomine TCR Beta short-read assay sequenced DNA from cultured CD4+ T cells. From the PCR reads, TCRdb called clonotypes with MiXCR, one entry per CDR3 protein. The repertoire holds about 13,000 distinct CDR3 sequences, with 60% to 70% as singletons. This CDR3 is 13 amino acids long. Per the germline V gene, CDR1 is SGHTA and CDR2 is FQGTGA. The ends were cut back, 3 bases at V and 2 bases at J, with 5 bases in the middle. Treatment given: roughly ten-day PBMC culture with coronavirus spike peptide pools or control peptides (ViraFEST assay). The ViraFEST method relied on peptide pools to expand antigen-specific T cells, followed by TCR sequencing. Positive PCR tests were logged from March through December 2020, ahead of US Alpha, Beta and Delta variants.

The TCR sequence derives from a human donor who had recovered from COVID-19. The sequenced sample was CD4+ T cells from blood, cultured in vitro. The V gene is TRBV7-3, the J gene TRBJ2-1; D unclear. The CDR3 sequence is CASSLQAYNEQFF. CDR3 coding DNA: TGTGCCAGCAGCTTGCAGGCCTACAATGAGCAGTTCTTC.